These 31 T cell receptor beta chains were sequenced from one sample in a study of T cells in Graves' hyperthyroidism and ophthalmopathy. Using RNA transcripts as the source, TCR beta CDR3 regions were amplified. RT-PCR in the first round (using the HTBI primer set) targeted the TCR CDR3. TCRdb reanalysed the multiplex PCR reads using MiXCR and keeps one entry per CDR3 protein. Of over 450,000 distinct CDR3 sequences in the sample, approximately 15% were seen once. Sequencing was performed on blood. The source is a young woman with Graves' hyperthyroidism.

This clonotype was counted ten times or more. This rearrangement joins TRBV2 to TRBJ2-1; D gene unclear. CDR3 length: 15 amino acids. Germline-derived CDR1 and CDR2 are SNHLY and FYNNEI. V was shortened by 8 bases and J by 0 bases, with 14 bases between the two germline ends. In DNA, the CDR3 is TGTGCCAGCTATGAAGGGTCCAGCTCCTACAATGAGCAGTTCTTC. Encoded protein: CASYEGSSSYNEQFF.

A note on this clonotype: The junction departs from the called germline gene at one end, perhaps through a read error. The V gene is TRBV6-1, the J gene TRBJ2-7; 7 nucleotides align to TRBD2. This CDR3 has 17 residues. CDR1 and CDR2 (germline): MNHNS, SASEGT. DNA of the CDR3: TGTGCCAGCAGACCCCGACTAGCCCGAAGAGGCTCCTACGAGCAGTGCTTC. Its translation: CASRPRLARRGSYEQCF.

This clonotype has at least ten counts. The chain has TRBV12-3 or TRBV12-4 and TRBJ1-5; D is unresolved. Trimming took 1 base from V and 5 from J, leaving 3 bases between them. The CDR3 consists of 12 residues. The CDR3 is CASSLGYQPQHF. The DNA of the CDR3 is TGTGCCAGCAGTTTAGGGTATCAGCCCCAGCATTTT.

This clonotype has a count of ten or more. The chain uses TRBV10-3 and TRBJ2-7; D tentatively reads TRBD1 or TRBD2 (5 bases each). Trimming pared 2 bases from V and 8 bases from J, leaving 13 bases between. The CDR3 consists of 13 residues. The V gene's germline CDR1 is ENHRY and CDR2 SYGVKD. CDR3 in DNA: TGTGCCATCAGTGAGGCGGGCAGGGCGAAGCAGTACGTC. Its protein product is CAISEAGRAKQYV.

A note on this clonotype: A clone one base away is much larger, so this may be a read error. V usage is TRBV6-1 and J usage is TRBJ2-7, with D perhaps matching TRBD2 (5 bases). The germline CDR1 and CDR2 sequences are MNHNS and SASEGT. CDR3 length: 15 residues. The V end lost 3 bases, the J end lost 0 bases, and 12 bases lay between the germline ends. CDR3 DNA: TGTGCCAGCAGTGAGACTACCCCGAGCTCCTACGAGCAGTACGTC. It is translated as CASSETTPSSYEQYV.

This chain's CDR3 is CASSLRGDYPGTDTQYF. The DNA for the CDR3 is TGTGCCAGCAGCTTAAGGGGGGACTACCCAGGCACAGATACGCAGTATTTT. The V and J genes are TRBV7-3 and TRBJ2-3; 7 bases fit TRBD2. This CDR3 spans 17 amino acids. With V trimmed by 1 base and J by 1 base, 8 bases remained unmatched. CDR1 is SGHTA and CDR2 is FQGTGA in the germline V gene. Variable domain in full (rest from reference TRBV7-3 and TRBJ2-3): GAGVSQTPSNKVTEKGKYVELRCDPISGHTALYWYRQSLGQGPEFLIYFQGTGAADDSGLPNDRFFAVRPEGSVSTLKIQRTERGDSAVYLCASSLRGDYPGTDTQYFGPGTRLTVL.

The sample holds many counts of this clonotype. The rearrangement uses TRBV28 and TRBJ2-5; the D gene is possibly TRBD2 (5 bases). This CDR3 is built from 15 residues. V was trimmed by 8 bases and J by 5 bases, leaving 21 bases between them. Germline V gene data show CDR1 as MDHEN and CDR2 as SYDVKM. Here the CDR3 reads CASVGWLGISETQYF. The DNA of the CDR3 is TGTGCCAGCGTGGGTTGGCTCGGGATAAGTGAGACCCAGTACTTC.

Remarks on this clonotype: One end of the junction fails to match germline, which may point to a read error. The chain has TRBV24-1 and TRBJ2-7, with 7 bases fitting TRBD2. Germline V lookup: CDR1 KGHDR, CDR2 SFDVKD. This CDR3 is built from 16 residues. Here the CDR3 DNA reads TGTGCCACCAGTGACCGACGAGCGGGGCCGAACTACGAGCAGTGCTTC. Encoded protein: CATSDRRAGPNYEQCF.

As regards this clonotype: A much bigger clone sits one base away, suggesting this may be a read error. Likely a read error: the CDR3 ends without its conserved phenylalanine or tryptophan. The chain couples TRBV27 to TRBJ2-5, with D tentatively TRBD2 (6 bases). Between the trimmed V and J ends, which lost 5 bases and 0 bases, there was a span of 16 bases. The germline gives CDR1 MNHEY, CDR2 SMNVEV (reference sequence). The CDR3 is 16 amino acids. CDR3 sequence reads: CASSPHAAGYQETQYL. In nucleotides, the CDR3 is TGTGCCAGCAGTCCCCACGCGGCGGGGTACCAAGAGACCCAGTACCTC.

This clonotype has ten or more counts. The V and J genes are TRBV3-1 and TRBJ1-6; the D is unclear. Trimming left V 3 bases short and J 0 bases short, with 15 bases between. The CDR3 has 18 residues. The germline gives CDR1 LGHDT, CDR2 YNNKEL (reference sequence). This chain's CDR3 is CASSQARSLSSYNSPLHF. The CDR3 DNA is TGTGCCAGCAGCCAGGCCCGGAGCCTGAGCTCCTATAATTCACCCCTCCACTTT.

This clonotype was recorded once. V usage is TRBV3-1 and J usage is TRBJ2-5, with 7 positions matching TRBD2. Germline values: CDR1 LGHDT, CDR2 YNNKEL (reference sequence). This CDR3 contains 13 residues. J was trimmed by 5 bases and V by 7 bases; bases with no gene match: 7. CDR3 DNA sequence: TGTGCCAGCATCGACTGGGGAGGGGAGACCCAGTACTTC. Its protein is CASIDWGGETQYF.

This chain's CDR3 is CASSQELAGWGAKNIQYF. In nucleotides, the CDR3 is TGTGCCAGCAGCCAAGAATTAGCGGGATGGGGTGCCAAAAACATTCAGTACTTC. This chain connects TRBV3-1 to TRBJ2-4, with 8 bases identical to TRBD2. Trimming took 0 bases from V and 1 from J; bases not matched to a gene: 8. This CDR3 is built from 18 residues. Germline V gene lookup returns CDR1 LGHDT and CDR2 YNNKEL (reference sequence).

This clonotype has ten or more counts. The chain links TRBV12-3 or TRBV12-4 to TRBJ2-1; D unresolved. V was pared by 8 bases and J by 10 bases, with 12 bases between. The CDR3 loop spans 11 amino acids. The CDR3 nucleotides are TGTGCCAGCTCGTATGCGGAGGAGCAGTTCTTC. The encoded protein is CASSYAEEQFF.

The table lists this clonotype with a few counts. The chain is built from TRBV6-1 and TRBJ2-3; D is unclear. Germline CDR1 MNHNS, CDR2 SASEGT. Trimming pared 2 bases from V and 0 bases from J, leaving 9 bases between. This CDR3 has 15 amino acids. CDR3 protein: CASSESWASTDTQYF. CDR3 nucleotides: TGTGCCAGCAGTGAAAGTTGGGCTAGCACAGATACGCAGTATTTT.

This clonotype showed up just once. Just one base apart from a much larger clone, this may be a read error. The chain is built from TRBV29-1 and TRBJ1-1, with no clear D. CDR1 is SQVTM, CDR2 ANQGSEA, per germline. The CDR3 contains 12 residues. This CDR3 is CSIDHGSTEAFF. CDR3 bases: TGCAGCATTGATCACGGGAGCACTGAAGCTTTCTTT.

This clonotype was seen at least ten times. The chain is built from TRBV29-1 and TRBJ1-4; D gene ambiguous. The CDR3 has 13 residues. The V and J ends lost 6 bases and 7 bases respectively, with 15 bases between them. Germline V gene lookup returns CDR1 SQVTM and CDR2 ANQGSEA. CDR3 sequence: CSVLRDPGEKLFF. In nucleotides, the CDR3 is TGCAGCGTCCTCCGAGACCCGGGTGAAAAACTGTTTTTT.

This clonotype was counted ten times or more. The chain employs TRBV6-1 and TRBJ1-1; D perhaps matches TRBD1 (5 bases). Trimming took 0 bases from V and 2 from J, leaving 16 bases between them. Looked up from germline, CDR1 is MNHNS and CDR2 is SASEGT. CDR3 length: 17 amino acids. DNA for the CDR3: TGTGCCAGCAGTGAAGCGCTTGGGGCAGCCCAAAACACTGAAGCTTTCTTT. Protein product: CASSEALGAAQNTEAFF.

This clonotype was counted only a few times. The chain combines TRBV6-1 with TRBJ2-2; maybe TRBD2 (6 bases). The V end lost 6 bases, the J end lost 4 bases, and 18 bases lay between the germline ends. CDR1 MNHNS and CDR2 SASEGT come from the germline V gene. The CDR3 contains 16 residues. The CDR3 reads CASRTSLTSTTGELFF. The CDR3 DNA reads as TGTGCCAGCAGAACGAGCCTTACTAGCACCACCGGGGAGCTGTTTTTT.

This clonotype was observed a few times. The chain is built from TRBV12-3 or TRBV12-4 and TRBJ2-1; 7 bases line up with TRBD2. After removal of 5 bases from V and 4 bases from J, the junction contained 5 bases not matched to a gene. CDR3 length: 14 residues. The CDR3: CASSPGLQYNEQFF. The CDR3 region has the DNA TGTGCCAGCAGTCCGGGACTACAATACAATGAGCAGTTCTTC.

This clonotype was counted many times. The rearrangement links TRBV30 to TRBJ1-1; D not resolved. The CDR3 covers 13 residues. CDR1 GTSNPN and CDR2 SVGIG come from the germline V gene (reference sequence). V lost 3 bases and J 11 bases, leaving 19 bases between the germline ends. The CDR3 bases are TGTGCCTGGAGGTCAGGTAACCTAGACAAGGCTTTCTTT. Its protein is CAWRSGNLDKAFF.

This clonotype has a count of ten or more. The chain is built from TRBV12-3 or TRBV12-4 and TRBJ1-1; perhaps TRBD1 as D (6 bases). V was trimmed by 5 bases and J by 5 bases, leaving 24 bases between them. This CDR3 contains 17 residues. CDR3 sequence (DNA): TGTGCCAGCAGTCCCCCCGTTGGGGGGGCGTTAGGGACTGAAGCTTTCTTT. Translating gives CASSPPVGGALGTEAFF.

This clonotype was seen more than once but under ten times. The rearrangement joins TRBV27 to TRBJ1-1, with D uncertain. The germline V gene has CDR1 MNHEY and CDR2 SMNVEV (reference sequence). The CDR3 totals 15 residues. V gave up 6 bases and J gave up 1 base, with 15 bases separating them. For the CDR3, the DNA is TGTGCCAGCAGAGGATACGGGTGGGGGAACACTGAAGCTTTCTTT. It translates to CASRGYGWGNTEAFF.

This clonotype was recorded a few times. This chain joins TRBV5-1 and TRBJ2-7; D is perhaps TRBD1 (5 bases). This CDR3 spans 13 amino acids. V was cut by 0 bases and J by 6 bases, with 10 bases left in between. Looked up from germline, CDR1 is SGHRS and CDR2 is YFSETQ. The CDR3 nucleotides read TGCGCCAGCAGCTTGGCCGTAGGGGCCGAGCAGTACGTC. Translation gives CASSLAVGAEQYV.

This clonotype was picked up many times. V gene TRBV9 combines with J gene TRBJ2-1; D remains unclear. CDR3 length: 16 residues. The germline CDR1 and CDR2 sequences are SGDLS and YYNGEE. V was clipped by 0 bases and J by 1 base, with 11 bases between them. As DNA, the CDR3 is TGTGCCAGCAGCGTAGCTGTGGCGGAATCCTACAATGAGCAGTTCTTC. The encoded protein is CASSVAVAESYNEQFF.

This clonotype showed up many times. The V call is TRBV7-9, the J call TRBJ1-1; D is perhaps TRBD1 (6 bases). Germline CDR1 reads SEHNR; CDR2 reads FQNEAQ (reference sequence). This CDR3 is 15 amino acids long. V was shortened by 2 bases and J by 0 bases, with 10 bases between the two germline ends. The CDR3 sequence is CASSLIGGLNTEAFF. CDR3 DNA sequence: TGTGCCAGCAGCTTAATCGGGGGCTTGAACACTGAAGCTTTCTTT.

J is TRBJ1-5 and V is TRBV2; 9 positions match TRBD1. Germline values: CDR1 SNHLY, CDR2 FYNNEI. The CDR3 consists of 16 residues. The junction had 3 bases not matched to a gene; V was cut back by 1 base and J by 2 bases. CDR3 protein: CASSEGGQGRNQPQHF. In nucleotides, the CDR3 is TGTGCCAGCAGTGAAGGGGGACAGGGACGCAATCAGCCCCAGCATTTT.

This clonotype was seen many times. The chain uses TRBV18 and TRBJ2-2; no reliable D call. Germline V lookup: CDR1 KGHSH, CDR2 LQKENI. V was clipped by 2 bases and J by 5 bases, with 12 bases between them. The length of the CDR3 is 15 residues. CDR3 nucleotide sequence: TGTGCCAGCTCACCAGGCGGAACTTTAACCGGGGAGCTGTTTTTT. This codes for CASSPGGTLTGELFF. Drawing the rest from reference TRBV18 and TRBJ2-2, the complete variable domain is NAGVMQNPRHLVRRRGQEARLRCSPMKGHSHVYWYRQLPEEGLKFMVYLQKENIIDESGMPKERFSAEFPKEGPSILRIQQVVRGDSAAYFCASSPGGTLTGELFFGEGSRLTVL.

This clonotype was observed at least ten times. The rearrangement links TRBV19 to TRBJ2-3, with D perhaps matching TRBD2 (5 bases). CDR3 length: 14 amino acids. Trimming took off 7 bases at V and 4 bases at J, with 15 bases between the two ends. Germline CDR1 LNHDA, CDR2 SQIVND (reference sequence). CDR3 sequence reads: CASTDRGTADTQYF. The CDR3 bases are TGTGCCAGTACCGATCGGGGTACGGCAGATACGCAGTATTTT.

This clonotype appeared many times. The chain combines TRBV12-5 with TRBJ1-2; D is ambiguous. Trimming removed 6 bases from V and 4 bases from J, with 9 bases in between. From germline, CDR1 is LGHNT and CDR2 FRNRAP. CDR3 size: 12 residues. The CDR3 DNA follows: TGTGCTAGTGGGACGAAAGCCTATGGCTACACCTTC. Its translation is CASGTKAYGYTF.

At least ten counts were recorded for this clonotype. This rearrangement joins TRBV3-1 to TRBJ2-7, with D possibly matching TRBD2 (6 bases). The germline V gene encodes CDR1 LGHDT and CDR2 YNNKEL (reference sequence). The V end lost 0 bases, the J end lost 5 bases, and 17 bases lay between the germline ends. CDR3 length: 16 amino acids. The CDR3 DNA follows: TGTGCCAGCAGCCAAGAGCATATAGGAGGGTCGGACGAGCAGTACTTC. It is translated as CASSQEHIGGSDEQYF.

This clonotype was observed at least ten times. The genes are TRBV7-8 and TRBJ2-1; D possibly corresponds to TRBD2 (5 bases). There are 15 residues in the CDR3. Germline CDR1 SGHVS, CDR2 FQNEAQ. V lost 5 bases to trimming and J lost 8 bases, with 19 bases between them. DNA of the CDR3: TGTGCCAGCAGCCGCGCGGGCCCAGCCCCATATGAGCAGTTCTTC. This sequence encodes CASSRAGPAPYEQFF.